The 16 T cell receptor beta chains presented below share a single source sample, sequenced in a study of T cell repertoires in cytomegalovirus infection. TCRdb fed the reads into MiXCR, producing one record per CDR3 protein. The data show around 170,000 distinct CDR3 sequences, with 15% to 20% seen just once and approximately 19% held by the top ten. The sequenced material came from CD8+ T cells from PBMCs. All receptors derive from a human donor in good health (CMV status not recorded). Some clones in this sample may be carry-over from other donors' samples.

V usage is TRBV6-6 and J usage is TRBJ2-3, with D possibly matching TRBD2 (6 bases). The CDR3 spans 14 residues. The germline V gene has CDR1 MNHNY and CDR2 SVGAGI (reference sequence). The CDR3 DNA sequence: TGTGACACTACCGGGCGGGACCTCACAGATACGCAGTATTTT. Encoded protein: CDTTGRDLTDTQYF.

In this sample, this clonotype turned up a few times. The chain uses TRBV28 and TRBJ1-6, with 8 bases fitting TRBD1. V gave up 3 bases and J gave up 5 bases; unmatched junction bases: 3. This CDR3 is built from 15 residues. CDR1 and CDR2 from the germline V gene are MDHEN and SYDVKM. CDR3 amino acids: CASSLVQGDNSPLHF. The DNA of the CDR3 is TGTGCCAGCAGTTTGGTACAGGGGGATAATTCACCCCTCCACTTT. Combining the CDR3 with reference TRBV28 and TRBJ1-6 gives the whole variable domain DVKVTQSSRYLVKRTGEKVFLECVQDMDHENMFWYRQDPGLGLRLIYFSYDVKMKEKGDIPEGYSVSREKKERFSLILESASTNQTSMYLCASSLVQGDNSPLHFGNGTRLTVT.

The chain is built from TRBV6-2 or TRBV6-3 and TRBJ2-7; weak D call: TRBD1 (6 bases). This CDR3 is built from 15 residues. CDR1 is MNHEY, CDR2 SVGEGT, per germline. Trimming pared 4 bases from V and 2 bases from J, leaving 15 bases between. DNA for the CDR3: TGTGCCAGCAGTTGGGCGACAGGATCACCCTACGAGCAGTACTTC. Encoded protein: CASSWATGSPYEQYF.

This clonotype was counted a few times. The V call is TRBV9, the J call TRBJ1-1, with 9 bases fitting TRBD1. The germline V gene has CDR1 SGDLS and CDR2 YYNGEE. The CDR3 length is 15 residues. V trimming: 4 bases; J trimming: 6 bases; junction bases outside the gene matches: 10. CDR3 DNA sequence: TGTGCCAGCAGCCCTCGGACAGGGGCGGGCTCTGAAGCTTTCTTT. Amino acids: CASSPRTGAGSEAFF.

The chain links TRBV6-2 or TRBV6-3 to TRBJ2-1; 7 nucleotides align to TRBD2. V lost 7 bases to trimming and J lost 4 bases; unmatched junction nucleotides: 7. Germline values: CDR1 MNHEY, CDR2 SVGEGT. This CDR3 region has 14 residues. CDR3 bases: TGTGCCAGCACCCCAGCGGGATTGTACAATGAGCAGTTCTTC. This sequence encodes CASTPAGLYNEQFF.

The V call is TRBV7-2, the J call TRBJ1-2; the D gene is possibly TRBD1 (6 bases). V lost 5 bases and J lost 1, with 14 bases in between. CDR1 SGHTA and CDR2 FQGNSA come from the germline V gene. The CDR3 extends over 15 amino acids. The CDR3 loop is CASSISGENNYGYTF. In DNA, the CDR3 is TGTGCCAGCAGCATCTCAGGGGAGAATAACTATGGCTACACCTTC.

This clonotype was seen a few times. The chain recombines TRBV14 with TRBJ1-2, with 10 bases fitting TRBD1. This CDR3 has 16 residues. The V gene end was trimmed by 5 bases and the J gene end by 4 bases; junction bases not matched to a gene: 10. Germline CDR1 reads SGHDN; CDR2 reads FVKESK. The CDR3 here is CASSLAGTGEAYGYTF. As DNA, the CDR3 is TGTGCCAGCAGCTTGGCCGGGACAGGGGAGGCCTATGGCTACACCTTC. Full variable domain (rest looked up from reference TRBV14 and TRBJ1-2): EAGVTQFPSHSVIEKGQTVTLRCDPISGHDNLYWYRRVMGKEIKFLLHFVKESKQDESGMPNNRFLAERTGGTYSTLKVQPAELEDSGVYFCASSLAGTGEAYGYTFGSGTRLTVV.

The chain carries TRBV11-2 and TRBJ2-1, with a weak D call TRBD1 (5 bases). This CDR3 contains 17 residues. The V gene's germline CDR1 is SGHAT and CDR2 FQNNGV. The V and J ends lost 5 bases and 4 bases respectively, with 21 bases between them. Here the CDR3 reads CASSLSWGDPRYNEQFF. The CDR3 coding sequence is TGTGCCAGCAGCCTCTCCTGGGGCGACCCCAGGTACAATGAGCAGTTCTTC.

The chain is built from TRBV29-1 and TRBJ2-7, with 9 bases identical to TRBD1. Losses at the gene ends were 4 bases for V and 5 bases for J; bases not matched to a gene: 3. Germline V gene lookup returns CDR1 SQVTM and CDR2 ANQGSEA. The CDR3 is made up of 12 amino acids. The CDR3 spells CSVGDRGDEQYF. The CDR3 DNA follows: TGCAGCGTTGGAGACAGGGGGGACGAGCAGTACTTC.

This clonotype was counted ten times or more. This rearrangement joins TRBV7-2 to TRBJ2-1; D gene uncertain. Germline values: CDR1 SGHTA, CDR2 FQGNSA. Trimming left V 7 bases short and J 9 bases short, with 19 bases between. This CDR3 has 14 residues. CDR3 DNA: TGTGCCAGCATAGTGGACGGCGAATATGGTGAGCAGTTCTTC. Amino acids: CASIVDGEYGEQFF. Combining the CDR3 with reference TRBV7-2 and TRBJ2-1 gives the whole variable domain GAGVSQSPSNKVTEKGKDVELRCDPISGHTALYWYRQSLGQGLEFLIYFQGNSAPDKSGLPSDRFSAERTGGSVSTLTIQRTQQEDSAVYLCASIVDGEYGEQFFGPGTRLTVL.

V is TRBV7-9 and J is TRBJ2-7; 7 positions agree with TRBD1. J was trimmed by 3 bases and V by 1 base; bases with no gene match: 6. This CDR3 contains 15 residues. The germline V gene encodes CDR1 SEHNR and CDR2 FQNEAQ (reference sequence). The CDR3 sequence is CASSLEGARDYEQYF. For the CDR3, the DNA is TGTGCCAGCAGCTTAGAGGGGGCACGAGACTACGAGCAGTACTTC. Filled out from reference TRBV7-9 and TRBJ2-7, the complete variable domain reads DTGVSQNPRHKITKRGQNVTFRCDPISEHNRLYWYRQTLGQGPEFLTYFQNEAQLEKSRLLSDRFSAERPKGSFSTLEIQRTEQGDSAMYLCASSLEGARDYEQYFGPGTRLTVT.

The table lists this clonotype with a count of one. The chain employs TRBV5-4 and TRBJ2-7; tentative D call: TRBD1 (6 bases). Germline V gene lookup returns CDR1 SGHNT and CDR2 YYREEE (reference sequence). The CDR3 length is 14 residues. Trimming pared 0 bases from V and 1 base from J, leaving 8 bases between. In DNA, the CDR3 is TGTGCCAGCAGCTTGGACAGGGATTCCTACGAGCAGTACTTC. This gives the protein CASSLDRDSYEQYF.

This clonotype was detected many times. This chain connects TRBV6-2 or TRBV6-3 to TRBJ2-3, with 8 nucleotides matching TRBD2. Trimming at V came to 6 bases and at J to 4 bases, leaving 12 bases not matched to a gene. Germline V CDR1 and CDR2: MNHEY, SVGEGT. This CDR3 is 16 amino acids long. The CDR3 nucleotides read TGTGCCAGCAGCCCCCCCAGCGGGAGTTTCCCAGATACGCAGTATTTT. It codes for CASSPPSGSFPDTQYF.

The rearrangement joins TRBV6-1 to TRBJ2-1, with a tentative D call TRBD1 (5 bases). This CDR3 is 15 amino acids long. From germline, CDR1 is MNHNS and CDR2 SASEGT. V was trimmed by 1 base and J by 2 bases, leaving 9 bases between them. The CDR3: CASSEDMGPYNEQFF. Written as DNA, the CDR3 is TGTGCCAGCAGTGAAGATATGGGGCCCTACAATGAGCAGTTCTTC.

The chain uses TRBV20-1 and TRBJ1-2; D not resolved. The V and J ends lost 3 bases and 1 base respectively, with 12 bases between them. CDR3 size: 14 residues. Per germline, CDR1 DFQATT and CDR2 SNEGSKA (reference sequence). This CDR3 reads CSASGDGNNYGYTF. CDR3 in DNA: TGCAGTGCTAGCGGAGACGGGAATAACTATGGCTACACCTTC.

In this sample, this clonotype turned up a few times. The V and J genes are TRBV7-8 and TRBJ2-1; 7 nucleotides line up with TRBD1. The CDR3 contains 15 residues. J gave up 10 bases and V 2 bases, and 11 bases lay outside the gene matches. Germline V gene lookup returns CDR1 SGHVS and CDR2 FQNEAQ. CDR3 in amino acids: CASSLRAGGSWEQFF. CDR3 nucleotide sequence: TGTGCCAGCAGCTTACGAGCAGGGGGTTCATGGGAGCAGTTCTTC.